The 27 T cell receptor beta chains below were found in one sample sequenced in a study of identical twins. Each CDR3 protein is one row after TCRdb ran MiXCR on the 5' RACE reads. The table shows roughly 540,000 distinct CDR3 sequences, with 22% occurring only once. This sample was also put to use in a study of T cells expressing NK-cell markers.

Material for sequencing was CD4+ T cells sorted from blood. The receptor source for this set is a young woman in good health.

In its sample, this clonotype was seen many times. V and J are TRBV29-1 and TRBJ2-7; D unresolved. From germline, CDR1 is SQVTM and CDR2 ANQGSEA. This CDR3 spans 12 amino acids. V dropped 2 bases and J dropped 2 bases, with 7 bases sitting between them. CDR3 amino acids: CSVETATYEQYF. The CDR3 nucleotides are TGCAGCGTTGAAACCGCAACCTACGAGCAGTACTTC.

This sequence joins TRBV20-1 and TRBJ1-2; 7 nucleotides align to TRBD1. CDR3 size: 11 residues. The germline gives CDR1 DFQATT, CDR2 SNEGSKA (reference sequence). J lost 7 bases, V lost 3 bases, and 2 bases had no gene match. The CDR3 protein is CSASTGVGYTF. The DNA of the CDR3 is TGCAGTGCTAGTACAGGGGTTGGCTACACCTTC.

This clonotype appeared many times. The chain employs TRBV7-9 and TRBJ2-3; TRBD2 is a possible D gene (6 bases). CDR1 is SEHNR, CDR2 FQNEAQ, per germline (reference sequence). Trimming took 1 base from V and 1 from J, leaving 15 bases between them. CDR3 length: 17 residues. The CDR3 region has the DNA TGTGCCAGCAGCTTAGAATTGGTGGACTACCGCACAGATACGCAGTATTTT. Its translation: CASSLELVDYRTDTQYF.

This clonotype was counted ten times or more. The chain has TRBV27 and TRBJ2-7; D might be TRBD2 (6 bases). The CDR3 totals 14 residues. V was trimmed by 4 bases and J by 6 bases, leaving 16 bases between them. Per the germline V gene, CDR1 is MNHEY and CDR2 is SMNVEV (reference sequence). The CDR3 nucleotides read TGTGCCAGCAGTTCCCGCACTATCGGGGGCGAGCAGTACTTC. This encodes CASSSRTIGGEQYF.

This clonotype was seen repeatedly, ten times or more. The chain couples TRBV15 to TRBJ2-7; D is unclear. Trimming cost V 4 bases and J 3 bases, with 10 bases left between them. Germline V gene data show CDR1 as LNHNV and CDR2 as YYDKDF (reference sequence). CDR3 size: 13 residues. The CDR3 reads CATSKASFYEQYF. The CDR3, as DNA: TGTGCCACCAGCAAGGCCTCATTCTACGAGCAGTACTTC. The full variable domain, its missing parts supplied by reference TRBV15 and TRBJ2-7, is DAMVIQNPRYQVTQFGKPVTLSCSQTLNHNVMYWYQQKSSQAPKLLFHYYDKDFNNEADTPDNFQSRRPNTSFCFLDIRSPGLGDTAMYLCATSKASFYEQYFGPGTRLTVT.

This clonotype was observed a few times. The V gene is TRBV29-1, the J gene TRBJ2-1; D may be TRBD2 (6 bases). This CDR3 region has 14 residues. Germline CDR1 is SQVTM and CDR2 is ANQGSEA. Trimming pared 4 bases from V and 8 bases from J, leaving 18 bases between. CDR3 residues: CSVALAVIGYEQFF. CDR3 nucleotides: TGCAGCGTTGCCTTAGCGGTAATTGGTTATGAGCAGTTCTTC.

This clonotype was seen a few times. The rearrangement joins TRBV7-3 to TRBJ1-1, with D unclear. Trimming took off 3 bases at V and 1 base at J, with 9 bases between the two ends. This CDR3 region has 14 residues. Germline V gene lookup returns CDR1 SGHTA and CDR2 FQGTGA. The CDR3 coding sequence is TGTGCCAGCAGCTTCGGACTTAGGAACACTGAAGCTTTCTTT. Protein sequence: CASSFGLRNTEAFF.

This chain uses TRBV7-9 with TRBJ2-1; tentative D call: TRBD1 (6 bases). Trimming took off 3 bases at V and 6 bases at J, with 15 bases between the two ends. Germline values: CDR1 SEHNR, CDR2 FQNEAQ (reference sequence). The CDR3 has 15 residues. The CDR3 region is CASSLGQGQANEQFF. CDR3 sequence (DNA): TGTGCCAGCAGCTTGGGGCAGGGGCAAGCCAATGAGCAGTTCTTC.

J is TRBJ2-4 and V is TRBV20-1; D is unclear. Between the trimmed V and J ends, which lost 5 bases and 3 bases, there was a span of 14 bases. The CDR3 is 14 residues long. Germline values: CDR1 DFQATT, CDR2 SNEGSKA (reference sequence). The CDR3 loop is CSAEGWVGKNIQYF. Written as DNA, the CDR3 is TGCAGTGCTGAAGGTTGGGTGGGCAAAAACATTCAGTACTTC.

This clonotype has more than one count but fewer than ten. The chain employs TRBV20-1 and TRBJ2-5; D call uncertain. Germline V gene lookup returns CDR1 DFQATT and CDR2 SNEGSKA (reference sequence). The CDR3 runs 14 residues. Trimming took 3 bases from V and 1 from J, leaving 12 bases between them. The CDR3: CSARAVLSQETQYF. CDR3 coding DNA: TGCAGTGCTAGGGCCGTCCTATCCCAAGAGACCCAGTACTTC.

The V gene is TRBV20-1, the J gene TRBJ1-5; possible D gene TRBD1, 5 bases. The CDR3 is 15 residues long. Germline V gene lookup returns CDR1 DFQATT and CDR2 SNEGSKA (reference sequence). The V end was cut by 6 bases, the J end by 7 bases, with 22 bases between. Here the CDR3 reads CSARPGAGKGQPQHF. CDR3 DNA: TGCAGTGCCCGGCCCGGGGCAGGGAAGGGACAGCCCCAGCATTTT.

The genes are TRBV3-1 and TRBJ2-7, with 7 bases aligning to TRBD2. Germline-derived CDR1 and CDR2 are LGHDT and YNNKEL (reference sequence). The CDR3 spans 14 residues. Trimming removed 0 bases from V and 3 bases from J; junction bases left unmatched: 2. The CDR3 DNA follows: TGTGCCAGCAGCCAAGAGGGGGGGTTCTACGAGCAGTACTTC. It codes for CASSQEGGFYEQYF.

The chain uses TRBV5-1 and TRBJ2-1; D is undetermined. The CDR3 is made up of 13 amino acids. Between the trimmed V and J ends, which lost 0 bases and 7 bases, there was a span of 8 bases. Germline CDR1 is SGHRS and CDR2 is YFSETQ. This CDR3 is CASSLASANEQFF. For the CDR3, the DNA is TGCGCCAGCAGCTTGGCCAGTGCGAATGAGCAGTTCTTC.

This clonotype was found a few times. The V gene is TRBV6-1, the J gene TRBJ2-7; tentatively, D is TRBD2 (7 bases). V lost 3 bases, J lost 0 bases, and 18 bases lay in between. Germline values: CDR1 MNHNS, CDR2 SASEGT. The CDR3 extends over 17 amino acids. The CDR3 region has the DNA TGTGCCAGCAGTGAGATCAGGGGAGGGCCAAGCTCCTACGAGCAGTACTTC. Translation: CASSEIRGGPSSYEQYF.

This clonotype was observed a handful of times. CDR3: CSASGQTGARGTQYF. The CDR3 DNA sequence: TGCAGTGCTAGTGGGCAAACAGGGGCCCGCGGTACGCAGTATTTT. The V call is TRBV20-1, the J call TRBJ2-3; 7 bases are a match to TRBD1. Per germline, CDR1 DFQATT and CDR2 SNEGSKA (reference sequence). The CDR3 totals 15 residues. After removal of 3 bases from V and 8 bases from J, the junction contained 14 bases not matched to a gene.

The chain carries TRBV5-1 and TRBJ2-2, with a tentative D call TRBD1 (6 bases). The CDR3 consists of 15 residues. Germline V gene lookup returns CDR1 SGHRS and CDR2 YFSETQ. V lost 4 bases, J lost 7 bases, and 17 bases lay in between. The CDR3 sequence is CASSLGRGRDGELFF. For the CDR3, the DNA is TGCGCCAGCAGCCTTGGCAGGGGCCGGGACGGGGAGCTGTTTTTT.

This clonotype was counted between two and nine times. The chain is built from TRBV20-1 and TRBJ2-7; 8 positions agree with TRBD1. The trim removed 4 bases at V and 6 bases at J, leaving 11 bases unmatched. Germline V CDR1 and CDR2: DFQATT, SNEGSKA (reference sequence). The CDR3 length is 14 residues. The CDR3 sequence: CSAIGQGRGGEQYF. DNA of the CDR3: TGCAGTGCTATCGGACAGGGTCGGGGTGGCGAGCAGTACTTC.

The table lists this clonotype with a few counts. In nucleotides, the CDR3 is TGCAGTGCTAGAGTGAGGGGGCTGAGAGATTCACCCCTCCACTTT. It translates to CSARVRGLRDSPLHF. The chain employs TRBV20-1 and TRBJ1-6; TRBD1 matches at 7 bases. The CDR3 runs 15 residues. The J segment lost 8 bases and the V segment lost 1 base, leaving 8 bases of the junction unmatched. The germline CDR1 and CDR2 sequences are DFQATT and SNEGSKA (reference sequence).

The J gene is TRBJ1-2, the V gene TRBV29-1; perhaps TRBD1 as D (6 bases). This CDR3 has 16 amino acids. Deletions cut 6 bases from V and 0 bases from J, with 20 bases between. Germline assignment: CDR1 SQVTM and CDR2 ANQGSEA. The CDR3 coding sequence is TGCAGCGTATACGGACAGAGACGACCCTCTAACTATGGCTACACCTTC. Residues: CSVYGQRRPSNYGYTF.

This clonotype was counted a few times. This chain uses TRBV20-1 with TRBJ2-7; D not certain. CDR1 and CDR2 (germline): DFQATT, SNEGSKA (reference sequence). V dropped 1 base and J dropped 6 bases, with 13 bases sitting between them. The length of the CDR3 is 13 residues. This CDR3 is CSARVNRAVEQYF. DNA of the CDR3: TGCAGTGCTAGAGTTAATAGGGCGGTCGAGCAGTACTTC.

This clonotype was counted between two and nine times. The chain recombines TRBV20-1 with TRBJ2-7, with D unresolved. The germline gives CDR1 DFQATT, CDR2 SNEGSKA (reference sequence). CDR3 length: 12 residues. The V end lost 5 bases, the J end lost 2 bases, and 10 bases lay between the germline ends. The CDR3 region is CSAHGPAYEQYF. The CDR3 coding sequence is TGCAGTGCTCACGGGCCGGCCTACGAGCAGTACTTC.

CDR3 protein: CASRGRGANTEAFF. The CDR3 nucleotides are TGTGCCAGCAGGGGCCGGGGGGCCAACACTGAAGCTTTCTTT. This sequence joins TRBV12-3 or TRBV12-4 and TRBJ1-1, with D perhaps matching TRBD1 (6 bases). Trimming took off 6 bases at V and 2 bases at J, with 13 bases between the two ends. CDR3 length: 14 residues.

V usage is TRBV5-1 and J usage is TRBJ2-1; D is perhaps TRBD2 (6 bases). CDR1 is SGHRS, CDR2 YFSETQ, per germline. The CDR3 consists of 15 residues. V was shortened by 0 bases and J by 0 bases, with 7 bases between the two germline ends. CDR3 nucleotides: TGCGCCAGCAGCTTGGTAGCGGCCTCCTACAATGAGCAGTTCTTC. It yields the protein CASSLVAASYNEQFF. Using reference TRBV5-1 and TRBJ2-1 for the parts outside the CDR3, the full variable domain is KAGVTQTPRYLIKTRGQQVTLSCSPISGHRSVSWYQQTPGQGLQFLFEYFSETQRNKGNFPGRFSGRQFSNSRSEMNVSTLELGDSALYLCASSLVAASYNEQFFGPGTRLTVL.

In its sample, this clonotype was seen a few times. The chain uses TRBV12-3 or TRBV12-4 and TRBJ2-1; 8 positions agree with TRBD1. The length of the CDR3 is 16 residues. J lost 6 bases, V lost 5 bases, and 12 bases had no gene match. The CDR3 is CASSQLGQGIRNEQFF. The CDR3 coding sequence is TGTGCCAGCAGTCAACTAGGACAGGGAATTCGCAATGAGCAGTTCTTC.

This chain joins TRBV27 and TRBJ2-7, with D possibly matching TRBD1 (5 bases). Germline V gene lookup returns CDR1 MNHEY and CDR2 SMNVEV (reference sequence). Trimming shortened V by 3 bases and J by 6 bases, and 12 bases separated the two germline ends. The CDR3 has 13 residues. The CDR3 reads CASSLIIRGEQYF. In nucleotides, the CDR3 is TGTGCCAGCAGTTTGATCATAAGGGGCGAGCAGTACTTC.

The chain carries TRBV12-3 or TRBV12-4 and TRBJ1-1, with D tentatively TRBD1 (5 bases). The V gene lost 3 bases and the J gene lost 4 bases, with 12 bases spanning the gap. The CDR3 is 14 residues long. DNA of the CDR3: TGTGCCAGCAGTTTGCGGGTGAGGGGCACTGAAGCTTTCTTT. Protein: CASSLRVRGTEAFF.

The rearrangement joins TRBV3-1 to TRBJ2-1; perhaps D is TRBD1 or TRBD2 (5 bases each). The CDR3 spans 13 residues. Germline loops: CDR1 LGHDT, CDR2 YNNKEL (reference sequence). Trimming took off 3 bases at V and 9 bases at J, with 12 bases between the two ends. In DNA, the CDR3 is TGTGCCAGCAGCCAGGGACCTACAATTGAGCAGTTCTTC. Translated, it gives CASSQGPTIEQFF.